The rows below give T cell receptor beta chains drawn from one sample of a study of T-cell reconstitution after alpha-beta-depleted transplantation in children. TCRdb analysed the PCR reads with MiXCR anew, one entry per CDR3 protein. Counted here are some 300,000 distinct CDR3 sequences, roughly 7.8% occurring once; the ten biggest clones make up approximately 9.1%. The source was peripheral blood, collected 360 days after TCRalphabeta/CD19-depleted stem cell transplant. The receptors originated from a female patient aged 2-9 years who had a stem cell transplant for Fanconi anemia, so the T cells may come from the graft donor. Each CDR3 is given with its conserved first and last residue. D genes are given only for firm matches. Expanded clones get a size class; other rows say once, few or many, or leave the size out.

D	V	J	size	CDR3	DNA
-	TRBV11-2	TRBJ1-1	few	CASSLAGEGTEAFF	TGTGCCAGCAGCTTAGCAGGAGAGGGCACTGAAGCTTTCTTT
TRBD1	TRBV6-5	TRBJ2-5	-	CASSYSRTPGQRGTQYF	TGTGCCAGCAGTTACTCCCGTACACCGGGACAGCGAGGGACCCAGTACTTC
-	TRBV4-2	TRBJ1-4	-	CASSQGPHHRAEKLFF	TGTGCCAGCAGCCAAGGGCCCCACCACAGGGCTGAAAAACTGTTTTTT
TRBD2	TRBV20-1	TRBJ2-1	-	CSDTGLADYNEQFF	TGCAGTGATACCGGACTAGCGGATTACAATGAGCAGTTCTTC
-	TRBV20-1	TRBJ2-3	many	CSASPLSSTDTQYF	TGCAGTGCTAGCCCACTGTCTAGCACAGATACGCAGTATTTT
TRBD1	TRBV9	TRBJ1-2	-	CASSVEQGPGYTF	TGTGCCAGCAGCGTAGAACAGGGGCCTGGCTACACCTTC
TRBD2	TRBV2	TRBJ2-7	few	CASRGTSGGGYEQYF	TGTGCCAGCAGGGGGACTAGCGGGGGGGGCTACGAGCAGTACTTC
TRBD2	TRBV20-1	TRBJ2-1	-	CSAGPWRGAYNEQFF	TGCAGTGCGGGGCCCTGGCGGGGGGCATACAATGAGCAGTTCTTC
-	TRBV4-1	TRBJ2-2	many	CASSWNTGELFF	TGCGCCAGCAGCTGGAACACCGGGGAGCTGTTTTTT
-	TRBV5-1	TRBJ1-2	many	CASSPIQDGHGYTF	TGCGCCAGCAGCCCAATTCAGGACGGTCACGGCTACACCTTC
TRBD2	TRBV5-1	TRBJ2-6	few	CASSAYPAGGDGANVLTF	TGCGCCAGCAGTGCCTATCCGGCGGGAGGGGACGGGGCCAACGTCCTGACTTTC
-	TRBV12-3/TRBV12-4	TRBJ1-1	many	CASSPAGGTEAFF	TGTGCCAGCAGCCCAGCGGGGGGCACTGAAGCTTTCTTT
-	TRBV7-2	TRBJ1-2	many	CASSFLGQGYTF	TGTGCCAGCAGCTTCCTCGGGCAGGGCTACACCTTC
TRBD1	TRBV5-1	TRBJ1-4	few	CASSPGQGLGYEKLFF	TGCGCCAGCAGCCCGGGACAGGGGTTGGGGTATGAAAAACTGTTTTTT
-	TRBV15	TRBJ2-1	-	CATSREWEGHNEQFF	TGTGCCACCAGCAGAGAATGGGAAGGGCACAATGAGCAGTTCTTC
-	TRBV6-2/TRBV6-3	TRBJ2-1	few	CASSYGDLSYNEQFF	TGTGCCAGCAGTTACGGCGACCTATCGTACAATGAGCAGTTCTTC
-	TRBV11-1	TRBJ1-1	many	CASSWGRSNTEAFF	TGTGCCAGCAGCTGGGGACGGTCGAACACTGAAGCTTTCTTT
TRBD1	TRBV4-2	TRBJ2-7	many	CASSLFLGQGSYEQYF	TGTGCCAGCAGCCTCTTTTTGGGACAGGGCTCCTACGAGCAGTACTTC
TRBD2	TRBV27	TRBJ2-5	few	CASSKTSGGETQYF	TGTGCCAGCAGTAAGACTAGCGGGGGGGAGACCCAGTACTTC
-	TRBV7-3	TRBJ1-1	-	CASGAGLYTEAFF	TGTGCCAGCGGGGCGGGTCTGTACACTGAAGCTTTCTTT
TRBD1	TRBV5-1	TRBJ2-1	many	CASSFDRVSYNEQFF	TGCGCCAGCAGCTTCGACAGGGTGTCCTACAATGAGCAGTTCTTC
TRBD2	TRBV5-6	TRBJ2-3	few	CASSLRLTSGYTDTQYF	TGTGCCAGCAGCCTACGTTTGACTAGCGGGTACACAGATACGCAGTATTTT
-	TRBV20-1	TRBJ2-7	many	CSARSDSSYEQYF	TGCAGTGCTAGAAGTGACTCCTCCTACGAGCAGTACTTC
-	TRBV7-9	TRBJ1-1	few	CASSHLRGGDTEAFF	TGTGCCAGCAGCCACCTCAGGGGTGGGGACACTGAAGCTTTCTTT
-	TRBV5-6	TRBJ2-7	many	CASSLSGIYEQYF	TGTGCCAGCAGCTTGTCTGGGATCTACGAGCAGTACTTC
TRBD2	TRBV2	TRBJ2-1	-	CASSGGGYYNEQFF	TGTGCCAGCAGTGGCGGGGGATATTACAATGAGCAGTTCTTC
TRBD1	TRBV11-2	TRBJ2-2	-	CASSPRSGGNTGELFF	TGTGCCAGCAGCCCTCGGTCAGGGGGAAACACCGGGGAGCTGTTTTTT
TRBD1	TRBV18	TRBJ1-1	-	CASSPRKTGVGLSTEAFF	TGTGCCAGCTCACCACGGAAGACAGGGGTTGGTCTATCCACTGAAGCTTTCTTT
-	TRBV7-9	TRBJ1-3	-	CASSLTVGNTIYF	TGTGCCAGCAGCTTGACCGTGGGAAACACCATATATTTT
-	TRBV4-1	TRBJ1-1	many	CASSQDPQSSEAFF	TGCGCCAGCAGCCAAGATCCCCAGTCGAGTGAAGCTTTCTTT
TRBD1	TRBV7-9	TRBJ2-1	few	CASSLLGRTGQYNEQFF	TGTGCCAGCAGCTTATTGGGGAGGACAGGGCAGTACAATGAGCAGTTCTTC
-	TRBV5-5	TRBJ1-2	few	CASSFLGTYYGYTF	TGTGCCAGCAGTTTCCTTGGCACTTACTATGGCTACACCTTC
TRBD1	TRBV12-3/TRBV12-4	TRBJ1-1	-	CASQQGGQGAFF	TGTGCCAGCCAACAGGGGGGACAGGGGGCTTTCTTT
-	TRBV4-2	TRBJ2-5	many	CASSQDGDTQETQYF	TGTGCCAGCAGCCAAGATGGGGACACTCAAGAGACCCAGTACTTC
-	TRBV28	TRBJ2-3	-	CASSLNPRGGGWIDTQYF	TGTGCCAGCAGTTTAAATCCGAGGGGCGGAGGGTGGATAGATACGCAGTATTTT
-	TRBV6-5	TRBJ2-1	many	CASSREPRGSHEQFF	TGTGCCAGCAGTCGCGAGCCCAGGGGAAGCCATGAGCAGTTCTTC
TRBD1	TRBV6-2/TRBV6-3	TRBJ2-1	-	CASRFWDRGSYEQFF	TGTGCCAGCAGGTTTTGGGACAGGGGATCGTATGAGCAGTTCTTC
-	TRBV20-1	TRBJ2-3	many	CSARDGYKLARTDTQYF	TGCAGTGCTAGAGATGGGTATAAACTAGCCCGCACAGATACGCAGTATTTT
TRBD1	TRBV12-3/TRBV12-4	TRBJ1-2	many	CASSTYRGAMYGYTF	TGTGCCAGCTCCACCTACAGGGGGGCTATGTACGGCTACACCTTC
-	TRBV6-5	TRBJ1-3	few	CASSYAGLGSGNTIYF	TGTGCCAGCAGTTACGCGGGGTTGGGCTCTGGAAACACCATATATTTT
-	TRBV2	TRBJ1-2	-	CASGWLHYGYTF	TGTGCCAGCGGGTGGTTGCACTATGGCTACACCTTC
-	TRBV27	TRBJ1-5	many	CASSPGGYSNQPQHF	TGTGCCAGCAGTCCTGGAGGATATAGCAATCAGCCCCAGCATTTT
-	TRBV9	TRBJ1-6	few	CASSPMGFYRETSPLHF	TGTGCCAGCAGCCCCATGGGGTTCTACAGGGAGACTTCACCCCTCCACTTT
-	TRBV6-2/TRBV6-3	TRBJ2-1	many	CASNLLGLFPGDEQFF	TGTGCCAGCAATCTACTGGGACTCTTTCCGGGGGATGAGCAGTTCTTC
TRBD1	TRBV18	TRBJ2-1	many	CASLLGTASNEQFF	TGTGCCAGCCTTCTCGGGACAGCAAGCAATGAGCAGTTCTTC
-	TRBV20-1	TRBJ1-3	many	CSARGPGGNTIYF	TGCAGTGCTAGAGGCCCAGGGGGAAACACCATATATTTT
TRBD1	TRBV5-1	TRBJ2-3	many	CASSLVGTGSSDTQYF	TGCGCCAGCAGCTTGGTTGGGACAGGGTCATCAGATACGCAGTATTTT
-	TRBV20-1	TRBJ2-2	few	CSARDGGRGANTGELFF	TGCAGTGCTAGAGATGGCGGACGGGGGGCAAACACCGGGGAGCTGTTTTTT